Sequencing of this T cell receptor (beta chain) was carried out in a study of CD8 T cells in ankylosing spondylitis (dated by TCRdb to the late 2010s). About the full investigation: The study profiled T cell receptor beta repertoires in healthy donors and ankylosing spondylitis patients to find disease-linked TCR variants. In total, the full study cohort was made up of about 99 healthy donors and 25 or so ankylosing spondylitis patients. Samples of peripheral blood were taken, and for ankylosing spondylitis patients, synovial fluid was collected as well. General study outcomes and caveats: Blood from ankylosing spondylitis patients appeared to be characterized by a TCR beta motif composed of several highly homologous amino acid variants. Some motif variants had previously been reported in the synovial fluid and blood of reactive arthritis patients, which suggests shared mechanisms of disease initiation. The disease-linked clones had a CD8+ phenotype and were found at relatively low frequencies in peripheral blood. The disease-linked clones were reported as significantly enriched in matched synovial fluid samples from ankylosing spondylitis patients.

From a lookup of the germline V gene, CDR1 and CDR2 are MNHNS and SASEGT. Taken from cysteine to phenylalanine, the CDR3 has 13 residues. The DNA shown is the 39-base CDR3, in frame from base 1. The junction carries 8 bases between V and J, which are trimmed by 5 bases and 3 bases respectively. TCRdb shows the sequencer as Illumina HiSeq 2500. Quantitative 5'-RACE with molecular barcodes was the method used to prepare the TCR beta libraries. On the study's bioinformatics: A new computational method, built on a probabilistic model of VDJ rearrangement, was used to identify disease-linked TCR variants. TCRdb reworked the public reads: Q25 trimming with fastp, MiXCR clone assembly, productive beta chains retained. Rows are combined by CDR3 protein, so each entry shows the most common genes and DNA. TCRdb's processing, not the authors' own work, is the source of the V and J calls. For this sample the table gives 130,000 or so distinct CDR3 sequences, of which roughly 11% were detected only once. Together, the top ten hold about 4% of the sample.

In its sample, this clonotype was seen many times. The clone's antigen remains unknown. The input lacks base qualities; no much larger clone sits a single base away. This TCR was recovered from a female donor with ankylosing spondylitis or in good health (not recorded which). The V and J segments used are TRBV6-1 and TRBJ1-5; the D gene is perhaps TRBD1, from 5 matching bases. Sequenced: blood, either unsorted or a sorted T cell fraction (not recorded which). The CDR3 protein sequence reads: CASSKQVNQPQHF. The DNA sequence follows: TGTGCCAGCAGTAAACAGGTCAATCAGCCCCAGCATTTT.